The text below deals with one T cell receptor beta chain. Its antigen is still unknown. A read error may account for a junction end that differs from germline. In germline, CDR1 is SEHNR, CDR2 FQNEAQ (reference sequence). The CDR3 runs to 15 residues. Everyone who donated was a healthy bone marrow donor. These data are taken from a study of cytomegalovirus exposure and HLA in healthy donors. Study findings and constraints: In vitro experiments confirmed that three CMV-associated chains were specific for CMV antigens. A later analysis linked a missense variant in DCLRE1C to the trimming of TCR beta V and J genes. Earlier analysis found most TCR beta V segments productive about 87% or about 30% of the time.

PCR involved 60 Vbeta and 13 Jbeta primers. Data came from immunoSEQ multiplex PCR; TCRdb stores just in-frame clones and leaves some out. The sample has about 200,000 clones; 75% to 85% are singletons. This TCR came from a woman in her forties in good health and CMV-seronegative. The J gene is TRBJ2-3, the V gene TRBV7-9, with no clear D. Input material: PBMCs. CDR3 region: CSSSEQRRVPDTQYF. CDR3 in DNA: TGTTCCAGCAGTGAACAACGACGGGTCCCAGATACGCAGTATTTT.